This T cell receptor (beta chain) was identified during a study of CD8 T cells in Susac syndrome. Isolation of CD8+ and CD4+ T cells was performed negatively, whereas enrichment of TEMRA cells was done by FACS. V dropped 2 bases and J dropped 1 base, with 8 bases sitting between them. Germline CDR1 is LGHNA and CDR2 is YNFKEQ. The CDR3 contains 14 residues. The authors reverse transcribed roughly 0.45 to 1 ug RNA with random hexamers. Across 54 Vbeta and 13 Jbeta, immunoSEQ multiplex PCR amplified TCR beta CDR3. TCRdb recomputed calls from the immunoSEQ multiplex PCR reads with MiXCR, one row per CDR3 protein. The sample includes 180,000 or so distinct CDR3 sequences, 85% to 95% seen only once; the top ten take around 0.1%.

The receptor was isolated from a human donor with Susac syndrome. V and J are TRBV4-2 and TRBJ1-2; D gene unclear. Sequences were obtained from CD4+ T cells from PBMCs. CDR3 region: CASSQPGDNYGYTF. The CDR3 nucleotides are TGTGCCAGCAGCCAACCTGGGGATAACTATGGCTACACCTTC.